The present T cell receptor (beta chain) was sequenced within a study of cytomegalovirus exposure and HLA in healthy donors (TCRdb year 2017). In terms of the full investigation: An earlier analysis of 550 to 700 of the donors reported 250 to 350 Gb of sequence data and 117 million unique TCR beta sequences from about 179 million T cells. The genetic ancestry cluster associated with self-reported Caucasian donors included roughly four fifths of the approximately 400 genotyped donors. The study aimed to test whether signatures of past pathogen exposure could be identified by cataloging public T cell receptors. Around 320 gigabases of sequencing data and around 87 million unique TCR sequences were included in an early release covering roughly 700 HLA-typed donors. To predict cytomegalovirus infection status, the study combined high-throughput TCR immunosequencing, statistical association of individual TCRs with disease status, and machine learning. HLA typing included class I and class II loci at four-digit resolution. Donor age, sex, ethnicity and CMV serostatus were collected together with the repertoire data. A later analysis re-examined previously published TCR beta repertoires from several hundred donors and added high-resolution HLA genotyping to investigate patterns of TCR occurrence. All discovery cohort repertoires had been generated on a single sequencing platform. A later genetic analysis took genome-wide SNP genotypes for about 65% of the roughly 670 donors and used that subset as a discovery cohort. Typing coverage differed by locus: A, B, C, DRB1 and DQB1 were typed in about 629-630 donors, DQA1 in roughly 500, DPA1 in some 570, and DPB1 in 472. Besides the first cohort of roughly 660 subjects, a separate validation cohort made up of over 100 different subjects was used. Rather than drawing on any new phenotypic data, the later analysis identified candidate immune exposures from TCR beta sequences and the way those sequences occurred across donors. An earlier analysis of nearly 600 of the donors applied high-throughput TCR beta sequencing to assess whether each TCR beta V gene segment acted as functional or pseudogenic. Using immunosequencing, the study profiled T cell repertoires from 500 to 800 subjects and related those repertoires to cytomegalovirus serostatus. Several DR-DQ haplotypes were handled as single units for association and clustering because linkage in the cohort was strong. Among some 400 genotyped donors of the cohort, an average of approximately 200,000 unique TCR beta nucleotide sequences was sequenced per donor, of which about 18% were non-productive. The full study reports these points: According to a later analysis, most CMV-associated TCR beta chains appeared to be HLA-restricted, and the HLA associations seemed to be driven largely by CMV exposure. V-gene and J-gene trimming of TCR beta chains was associated with a missense DCLRE1C variant in a later genetic analysis, and the association was replicated in an independent cohort. Three of the identified cytomegalovirus-associated TCR beta chains were confirmed in vitro to be specific for cytomegalovirus antigens. The sequencing pipeline was judged likely to have produced a cluster of highly shared sequence variants as a technical artifact. Specific HLA alleles were associated with 15,000 to 20,000 TCR beta sequences at a false discovery rate of 0.05 in a later analysis. According to a later genetic analysis, donors in an Asian-associated ancestry cluster had fewer N-insertions in productive TCRs than the roughly 670-donor mean. Because some donors lacked HLA typing at each locus, the association tests relied only on the typed subset. According to the authors, the approach could potentially be generalized to other disease states and immunological phenotypes. Compared with equally common non-associated chains, HLA-associated TCR beta chains in a later analysis were more clonally expanded and had lower generation probabilities. Most TCR sequences were observed very rarely across donors, whereas some public TCRs were present in many individuals. An earlier analysis of approximately 570 of the donors showed that most TCR beta V segments appeared in productive rearrangements either about 87% or about 30% of the time, which broadly matched IMGT annotations. A further reported finding was that TCR beta sequences accurately predicted the HLA-A and HLA-B alleles for most subjects in the first cohort. According to a later analysis, TCR association rates differed among HLA loci, with DRB1 alleles showing the most associated TCRs and HLA-C alleles showing the fewest. In both the original and validation cohorts, the classifier was reported to diagnose cytomegalovirus status with high specificity and sensitivity. The study gave a list of under 200 TCR beta chains associated with cytomegalovirus. A later analysis reported that several top co-occurrence clusters appeared linked to parvovirus B19, influenza, CMV and Epstein-Barr virus. When HLA alleles, especially DR and DQ, strongly co-occurred, attributing TCR associations to individual alleles was difficult. Linkage disequilibrium might explain the correlated functional status among segregating V segments, but an unknown experimental factor could not be excluded. For the cohort, immune exposure information was limited to CMV serostatus. The cohort was sequenced for TCR beta chains only, and without alpha or paired-chain data the features that could be detected were limited. Because counts were too low, 15 to 20 rarely observed V segments, including chromosome 9 orphons, were excluded from the earlier analysis of under 650 of the donors. Sequencing depth was assumed to be roughly uniform across donors in the presence/absence analyses, though that assumption may not hold.

In total, roughly 710 healthy bone marrow donors made up the cohort. All cohort members were sampled while nominally healthy, although unrecorded immune exposures were likely present. The donor was CMV seronegative and was included in the group of over 300 seronegative cohort members. Each donor provided a peripheral blood sample, and peripheral blood mononuclear cells were used for TCR beta sequencing. The Qiagen DNeasy Blood Extraction Kit was used to extract genomic DNA from the blood cell samples. On this clone itself: Its target antigen remains unknown.

Receptors were amplified or captured by the immunoSEQ multiplex PCR assay. For the multiplex PCR, a mixture combining 60 forward primers for TCR Vbeta segments and 13 reverse primers for TCR Jbeta segments was used. The CDR3 region of rearranged TCR beta genes was amplified from genomic DNA by a multiplex PCR assay. The Illumina HiSeq System was used to sequence the amplified TCR beta libraries as 87-base-pair reads. The source study handled its data this way. In a later analysis, tens of millions of unique TCR beta chains were counted across the roughly 670 repertoires, and some 10 million of these chains were shared by at least two donors. Raw reads were error-corrected and collapsed into unique sequences by a nearest-neighbor algorithm in which closely related sequences were merged to remove PCR and sequencing errors. CDR3 sequences were aligned to IMGT reference sequences to assign V, D and J gene segments. For a sequence to be retained, at least a six-nucleotide match to both a V gene segment and a J gene segment was required. Rearrangements were called productive when the CDR3 lacked stop codons and stayed in frame with V and J; all others were non-productive. CDR3 was defined according to IMGT convention as the region running from the second conserved V-encoded cysteine to the conserved J-encoded phenylalanine. In an earlier analysis of around 640 of the donors, sequences lacking an unambiguous match to a single V gene segment were excluded. An earlier analysis of 587 of the donors called V segments functional above 56.7% productive rearrangements and segregating when the between-donor standard deviation exceeded 5%. A statistical classification framework was developed to diagnose cytomegalovirus status using the catalog of TCR beta chain sequences. V and J gene assignment, in a later analysis, came from comparing TCR nucleotide sequences with IMGT/GENE-DB human TR gene sequences. Using the TCRdist pipeline, a later analysis assigned CDR3 sequences along with most-parsimonious VDJ recombination scenarios. In a later analysis, every TCR beta chain was defined by the combination of its CDR3 amino acid sequence and its V-gene family, and reads without a unique V-gene family were dropped. To address suspected cross-contamination and a sequencing artifact, a later analysis removed roughly 640 highly shared, low-generation-probability nucleotide sequences. A later analysis calculated a clonal expansion index for each public chain from normalized within-repertoire ranks of inferred template counts. A later analysis computed generation probabilities with a VDJ recombination model fitted to out-of-frame rearrangements, and checked the results against IGoR. Hypergeometric tests were used in a later analysis to score TCR-TCR, TCR-HLA and TCR-CMV co-occurrence, with a repertoire-size bias correction applied to the TCR pairs. In a later analysis, false discovery rates were estimated by permuting HLA or CMV assignments 20 times. A later analysis grouped co-occurring TCRs with DBSCAN, adding TCRdist sequence similarity when clustering within HLA-allele-positive subsets. Co-occurrence clustering excluded repertoires with fewer than 30,000 or more than 120,000 public chains, plus five with anomalous nucleotide sharing. Not all clones reach the TCRdb copy of this immuneACCESS table, which keeps in-frame sequences only. Checked studies attribute under half of the gap to unresolved V genes and leave the rest unexplained. D and trimming come from the DNA, and the V and J calls and clone size come from that table. The sample table includes approximately 110,000 clones. 0.9% to 1.2% of the sample belongs to the ten largest clones.

Sequencing was performed on PBMCs. This sequence was found in a man aged 18 to 29 in good health and CMV-seronegative.

The DNA is as follows: TGCGCCAGCAGCTTGGAAGTTAGCGGGGGGTACAATGAGCAGTTCTTC. Translated, it gives CASSLEVSGGYNEQFF. Recombination connected TRBV5-1 to TRBJ2-1; the central 10 bases match TRBD2. The germline V gene encodes CDR1 SGHRS and CDR2 YFSETQ. V ends up 0 bases short and J 4 bases short, with an unmatched junction base count of 4. The CDR3 starts with the cysteine, ends with the phenylalanine, and has 16 residues. Just the 48-base CDR3 DNA is kept, in frame starting at base 1. Reference TRBV5-1 and TRBJ2-1 genes cover what lies past the CDR3, so the full variable domain is KAGVTQTPRYLIKTRGQQVTLSCSPISGHRSVSWYQQTPGQGLQFLFEYFSETQRNKGNFPGRFSGRQFSNSRSEMNVSTLELGDSALYLCASSLEVSGGYNEQFFGPGTRLTVL.